One and the same sample provided the 11 T cell receptor beta chains below, sequenced in a study of shared clonotypes between healthy human individuals. Terminally differentiated effector memory CD45RA+ cells were excluded from the naive CD8 cells, which were CD45RO-negative and positively selected for CCR7. Sequencing used immunoSEQ multiplex PCR; TCRdb keeps in-frame clones, though not all of them. The sample yields approximately 2,200,000 clones, approximately 94% seen once. Material: naive CD8+ T cells from PBMCs. The receptors originated from a man between 18 and 29 years old in good health. Some clones in this sample may be carry-over from other donors' samples.

This clone was counted a few times. The chain links TRBV7-9 to TRBJ1-1; TRBD1 agrees at 10 bases. There are 16 residues in the CDR3. The trim removed 6 bases at V and 5 bases at J, leaving 12 bases unmatched. CDR1 is SEHNR and CDR2 is FQNEAQ in the germline V gene (reference sequence). The CDR3 loop is CASSTGDRGLRTEAFF. The CDR3, as DNA: TGTGCCAGCAGTACAGGGGACAGGGGCTTGAGGACTGAAGCTTTCTTT.

This clone was recorded a few times. The J gene is TRBJ2-1, the V gene TRBV7-9, with 9 bases identical to TRBD2. CDR3 length: 16 amino acids. Unmatched junction bases numbered 5, after V lost 4 bases and J lost 1 base. Germline V gene sequence: CDR1 SEHNR, CDR2 FQNEAQ (reference sequence). The CDR3 is CASSYSGSGSYNEQFF. Here the CDR3 DNA reads TGTGCCAGCAGCTATAGCGGGAGTGGGTCCTACAATGAGCAGTTCTTC.

This clone was counted once. The chain employs TRBV27 and TRBJ2-7, with a tentative D call TRBD2 (6 bases). The CDR3 covers 15 residues. CDR1 and CDR2 from the germline V gene are MNHEY and SMNVEV (reference sequence). The V end lost 4 bases, the J end lost 0 bases, and 13 bases lay between the germline ends. CDR3 nucleotide sequence: TGTGCCAGCAGTTCCGGCCCCGGGGGCTCCTACGAGCAGTACTTC. Protein sequence: CASSSGPGGSYEQYF.

This chain uses TRBV29-1 with TRBJ2-1, with D perhaps being TRBD1 or TRBD2 (5 bases each). V lost 6 bases and J lost 7, with 10 bases in between. Germline values: CDR1 SQVTM, CDR2 ANQGSEA. This CDR3 region has 11 residues. This CDR3 is CSVLGRNEQFF. CDR3 nucleotides: TGCAGCGTCTTGGGACGAAATGAGCAGTTCTTC.

The chain employs TRBV4-3 and TRBJ2-3; weak D call: TRBD2 (5 bases). Between the trimmed V and J ends, which lost 1 base and 0 bases, there was a span of 11 bases. Germline assignment: CDR1 LGHNA and CDR2 YSLEER. CDR3 length: 16 amino acids. CDR3 DNA: TGCGCCAGCAGCCAAGGGACTGACTCTAGCACAGATACGCAGTATTTT. Translating it yields CASSQGTDSSTDTQYF.

The rearrangement links TRBV19 to TRBJ2-7, with D possibly being TRBD2 (6 bases). With 6 bases removed from V and 1 base from J, the gap between germline ends came to 19 bases. This CDR3 has 16 amino acids. CDR1 and CDR2 from the germline V gene are LNHDA and SQIVND (reference sequence). CDR3 loop: CASSFGGLGWSYEQYF. CDR3 coding DNA: TGTGCCAGTAGCTTCGGGGGTCTGGGGTGGTCCTACGAGCAGTACTTC.

The chain employs TRBV6-1 and TRBJ2-1; possibly TRBD1 for D (6 bases). Trimming stripped 7 bases from V and 5 bases from J, with 18 bases between. CDR3 length: 15 amino acids. CDR1 and CDR2 from the germline V gene are MNHNS and SASEGT. CDR3 sequence reads: CASTADRHTNNEQFF. The CDR3 bases are TGTGCCAGCACCGCCGACAGGCATACAAACAATGAGCAGTTCTTC.

This clone has a single count. The V call is TRBV5-1, the J call TRBJ2-7, with D perhaps matching TRBD1 or TRBD2 (5 bases each). Looked up from germline, CDR1 is SGHRS and CDR2 is YFSETQ. The CDR3 spans 15 residues. Trimming shortened V by 3 bases and J by 2 bases, and 15 bases separated the two germline ends. CDR3 DNA sequence: TGCGCCAGCAGCTCCTCCAGAGGGGCACCCTACGAGCAGTACTTC. Encoded protein: CASSSSRGAPYEQYF.

This chain connects TRBV6-5 to TRBJ1-1; unclear D gene. CDR1 is MNHEY and CDR2 is SVGAGI in the germline V gene. The ends were cut back, 6 bases at V and 4 bases at J, with 15 bases in the middle. The CDR3 is 14 residues long. The CDR3 DNA reads TGTGCCAGCAGCATCGACATATTATTCACTGAAGCTTTCTTT. Translation: CASSIDILFTEAFF.

CDR3 coding DNA: TGTGCCAGCAGCGTCTCGCGGGAGCGACACAATGAGCAGTTCTTC. Protein: CASSVSRERHNEQFF. This chain joins TRBV9 and TRBJ2-1; 7 nucleotides match TRBD2. With V trimmed by 2 bases and J by 5 bases, 7 bases remained unmatched. There are 15 residues in the CDR3. The germline CDR1 and CDR2 sequences are SGDLS and YYNGEE. Based on the CDR3 plus reference TRBV9 and TRBJ2-1, the full variable domain is DSGVTQTPKHLITATGQRVTLRCSPRSGDLSVYWYQQSLDQGLQFLIQYYNGEERAKGNILERFSAQQFPDLHSELNLSSLELGDSALYFCASSVSRERHNEQFFGPGTRLTVL.

This clone was seen just once. The rearrangement links TRBV2 to TRBJ1-1; TRBD1 might be the D (5 bases). V was trimmed by 8 bases and J by 3 bases, leaving 16 bases between them. This CDR3 spans 14 amino acids. In germline, CDR1 is SNHLY, CDR2 FYNNEI. CDR3 in DNA: TGTGCCAGCGGGGGGATGAGGGGAGACACTGAAGCTTTCTTT. Residues: CASGGMRGDTEAFF. The full variable domain, completed using reference TRBV2 and TRBJ1-1, is EPEVTQTPSHQVTQMGQEVILRCVPISNHLYFYWYRQILGQKVEFLVSFYNNEISEKSEIFDDQFSVERPDGSNFTLKIRSTKLEDSAMYFCASGGMRGDTEAFFGQGTRLTVV.